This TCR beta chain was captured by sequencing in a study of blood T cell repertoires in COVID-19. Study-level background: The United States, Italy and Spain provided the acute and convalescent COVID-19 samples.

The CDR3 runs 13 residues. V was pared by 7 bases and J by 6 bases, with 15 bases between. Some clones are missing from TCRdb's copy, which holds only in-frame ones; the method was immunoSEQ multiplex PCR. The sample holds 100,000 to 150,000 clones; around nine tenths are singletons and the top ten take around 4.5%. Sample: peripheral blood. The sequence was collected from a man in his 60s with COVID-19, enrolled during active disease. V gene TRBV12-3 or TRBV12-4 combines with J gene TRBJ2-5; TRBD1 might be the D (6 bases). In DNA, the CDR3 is TGTGCCAGCAAAGCCCAGGGGTTGAAGACCCAGTACTTC. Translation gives CASKAQGLKTQYF.